This T cell receptor (beta chain) was obtained from a study of cytomegalovirus exposure and HLA in healthy donors. Study details: An earlier analysis identified fewer than 130 million unique TCR beta sequences in 150 million to 200 million T cells. Points from the study as a whole: Relative to equally common others, HLA-associated TCR beta chains showed greater clonal expansion in a later analysis. Associated with HLA alleles at 0.05 false discovery rate in a later analysis were 16,951 TCR beta sequences. Reportedly, fewer N-insertions than the approximately 680-donor mean appeared in an Asian-associated ancestry cluster in a later analysis.

Use of 60 Vbeta and 13 Jbeta primers characterized the PCR. Clones were read by immunoSEQ multiplex PCR, and TCRdb kept only the in-frame ones, dropping some. This sample carries approximately 130,000 clones, 75% to 85% of them seen once, and the ten largest clones take 1.1% to 1.5%. V lost 7 bases and J lost 4; bases outside the gene matches: 10. This CDR3 is 16 amino acids long. CDR1 and CDR2 from the germline V gene are MDHEN and SYDVKM. Concerning this clone: The antigen remains unidentified.

The receptor was derived from a woman in her 40s in good health and CMV-seronegative. The sequencing input was PBMCs. The chain has TRBV28 and TRBJ1-3; 10 bases are a match to TRBD1. CDR3 loop: CASTLGTGDRGNTIYF. The CDR3 nucleotides read TGTGCCAGCACCCTCGGGACAGGGGATAGGGGAAACACCATATATTTT.